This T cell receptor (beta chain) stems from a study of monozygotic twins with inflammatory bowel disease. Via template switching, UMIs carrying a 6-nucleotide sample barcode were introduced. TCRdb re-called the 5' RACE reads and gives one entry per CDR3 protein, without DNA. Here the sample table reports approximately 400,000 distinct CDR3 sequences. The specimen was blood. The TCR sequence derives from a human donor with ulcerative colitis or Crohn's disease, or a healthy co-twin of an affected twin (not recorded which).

The CDR3 protein is CAITAGDQETQYF. The rearrangement links TRBV10-3 to TRBJ2-5; absent DNA, TCRdb's TRBD1 call cannot be checked. Germline values: CDR1 ENHRY, CDR2 SYGVKD. This CDR3 is 13 amino acids long.